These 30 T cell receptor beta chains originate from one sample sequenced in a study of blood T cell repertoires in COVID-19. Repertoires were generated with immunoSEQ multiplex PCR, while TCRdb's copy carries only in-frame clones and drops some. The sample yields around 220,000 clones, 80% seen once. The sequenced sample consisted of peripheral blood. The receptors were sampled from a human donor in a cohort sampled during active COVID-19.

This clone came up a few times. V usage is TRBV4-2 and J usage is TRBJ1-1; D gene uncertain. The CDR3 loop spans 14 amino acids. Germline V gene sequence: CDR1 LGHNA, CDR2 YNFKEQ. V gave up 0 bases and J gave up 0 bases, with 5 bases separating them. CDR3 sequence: CASSQDYMNTEAFF. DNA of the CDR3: TGTGCCAGCAGCCAAGATTATATGAACACTGAAGCTTTCTTT.

The CDR3 coding sequence is TGTGCCAGCAGTTCCCGGACAGGATTGAATTCACCCCTCCACTTT. Translated, it gives CASSSRTGLNSPLHF. The V gene is TRBV28, the J gene TRBJ1-6; 7 bases line up with TRBD1. This CDR3 region has 15 residues. The germline V gene encodes CDR1 MDHEN and CDR2 SYDVKM. The V gene end was trimmed by 4 bases and the J gene end by 7 bases; junction bases not matched to a gene: 7.

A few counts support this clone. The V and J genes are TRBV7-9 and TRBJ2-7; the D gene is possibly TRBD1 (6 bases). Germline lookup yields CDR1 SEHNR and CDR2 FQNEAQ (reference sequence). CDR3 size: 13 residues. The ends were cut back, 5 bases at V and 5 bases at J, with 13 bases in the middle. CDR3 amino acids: CASSAGTRDEQYF. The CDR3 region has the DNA TGTGCCAGCAGCGCCGGGACACGCGACGAGCAGTACTTC.

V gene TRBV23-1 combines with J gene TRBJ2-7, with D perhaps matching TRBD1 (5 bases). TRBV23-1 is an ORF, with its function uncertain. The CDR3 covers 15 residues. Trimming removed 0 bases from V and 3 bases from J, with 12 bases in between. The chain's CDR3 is CASSQSKGLGYEQYF. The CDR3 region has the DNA TGCGCCAGCAGTCAATCAAAGGGGTTGGGCTACGAGCAGTACTTC.

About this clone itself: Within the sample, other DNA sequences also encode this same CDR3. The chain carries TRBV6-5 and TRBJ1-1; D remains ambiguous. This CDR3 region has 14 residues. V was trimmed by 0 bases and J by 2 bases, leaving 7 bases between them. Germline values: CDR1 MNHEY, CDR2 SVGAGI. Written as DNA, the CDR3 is TGTGCCAGCAGTTACTCGGCAAGAAACACTGAAGCTTTCTTT. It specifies CASSYSARNTEAFF.

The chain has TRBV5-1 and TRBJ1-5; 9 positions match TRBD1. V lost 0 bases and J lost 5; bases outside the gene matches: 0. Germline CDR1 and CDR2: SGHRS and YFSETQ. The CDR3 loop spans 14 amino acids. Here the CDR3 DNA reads TGCGCCAGCAGCTTGGGACAGGGGGATCAGCCCCAGCATTTT. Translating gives CASSLGQGDQPQHF.

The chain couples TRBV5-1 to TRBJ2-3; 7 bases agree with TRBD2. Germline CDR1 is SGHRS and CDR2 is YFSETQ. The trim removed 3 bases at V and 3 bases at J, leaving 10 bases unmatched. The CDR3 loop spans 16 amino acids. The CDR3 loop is CASSYGLVGVTDTQYF. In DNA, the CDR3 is TGCGCCAGCAGCTACGGACTAGTGGGGGTAACAGATACGCAGTATTTT. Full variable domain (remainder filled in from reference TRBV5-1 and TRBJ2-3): KAGVTQTPRYLIKTRGQQVTLSCSPISGHRSVSWYQQTPGQGLQFLFEYFSETQRNKGNFPGRFSGRQFSNSRSEMNVSTLELGDSALYLCASSYGLVGVTDTQYFGPGTRLTVL.

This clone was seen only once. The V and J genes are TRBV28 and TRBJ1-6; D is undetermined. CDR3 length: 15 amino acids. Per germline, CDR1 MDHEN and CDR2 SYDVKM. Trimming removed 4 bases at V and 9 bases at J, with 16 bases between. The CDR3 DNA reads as TGTGCCAGCAGTTCTTCCGGGGAAGGGAGTTCACCCCTCCACTTT. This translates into CASSSSGEGSSPLHF. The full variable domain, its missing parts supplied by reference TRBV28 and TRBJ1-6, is DVKVTQSSRYLVKRTGEKVFLECVQDMDHENMFWYRQDPGLGLRLIYFSYDVKMKEKGDIPEGYSVSREKKERFSLILESASTNQTSMYLCASSSSGEGSSPLHFGNGTRLTVT.

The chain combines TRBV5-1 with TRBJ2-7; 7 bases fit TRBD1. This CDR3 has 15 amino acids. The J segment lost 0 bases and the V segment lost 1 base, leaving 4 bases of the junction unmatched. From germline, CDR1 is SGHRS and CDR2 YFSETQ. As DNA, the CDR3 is TGCGCCAGCAGCTTGACAGGGGCCAGCTCCTACGAGCAGTACTTC. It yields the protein CASSLTGASSYEQYF.

The CDR3 here is CASSPEGLLSSYEQYF. In DNA form, the CDR3 reads TGCGCCAGCAGCCCAGAGGGGCTATTGAGCTCCTACGAGCAGTACTTC. This chain links TRBV4-1 with TRBJ2-7, with D perhaps given as TRBD1 or TRBD2 (5 bases each). Germline CDR1 is MGHRA and CDR2 is YSYEKL. V lost 4 bases and J lost 0, with 16 bases in between. CDR3 length: 16 amino acids.

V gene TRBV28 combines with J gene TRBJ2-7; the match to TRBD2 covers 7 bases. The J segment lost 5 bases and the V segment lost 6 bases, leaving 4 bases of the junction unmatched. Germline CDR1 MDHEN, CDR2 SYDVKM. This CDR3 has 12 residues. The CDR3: CASRRDYHEQYF. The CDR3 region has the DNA TGTGCCAGCAGGCGGGACTACCACGAGCAGTACTTC.

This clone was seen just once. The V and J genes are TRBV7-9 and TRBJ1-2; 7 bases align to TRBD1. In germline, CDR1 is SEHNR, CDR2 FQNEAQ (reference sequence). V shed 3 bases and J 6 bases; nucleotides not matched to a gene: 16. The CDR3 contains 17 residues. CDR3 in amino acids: CASSFRQGSKSANGYTF. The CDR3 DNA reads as TGTGCCAGCAGCTTTAGACAGGGAAGTAAGTCCGCGAATGGCTACACCTTC.

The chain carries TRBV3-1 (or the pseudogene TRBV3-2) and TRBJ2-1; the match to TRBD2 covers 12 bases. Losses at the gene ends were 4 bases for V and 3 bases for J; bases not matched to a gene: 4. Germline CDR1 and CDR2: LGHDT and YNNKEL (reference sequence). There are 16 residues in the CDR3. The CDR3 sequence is CASSPWTSGDYNEQFF. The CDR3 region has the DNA TGTGCCAGCAGCCCATGGACTAGCGGGGACTACAATGAGCAGTTCTTC.

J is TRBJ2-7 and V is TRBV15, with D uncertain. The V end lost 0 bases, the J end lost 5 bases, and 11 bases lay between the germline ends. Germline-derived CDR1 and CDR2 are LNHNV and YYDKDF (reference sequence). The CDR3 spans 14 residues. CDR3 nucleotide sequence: TGTGCCACCAGCAGAGAGAAGAGGTCACACGAGCAGTACTTC. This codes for CATSREKRSHEQYF.

The CDR3 spells CASSDSTGDGTDTQYF. As DNA, the CDR3 is TGTGCCAGCAGTGACTCCACAGGGGACGGCACAGATACGCAGTATTTT. The chain employs TRBV6-4 and TRBJ2-3; 7 bases match TRBD1. The V gene end was trimmed by 0 bases and the J gene end by 1 base; junction bases not matched to a gene: 4. CDR3 length equals 16 residues. The germline V gene has CDR1 MRHNA and CDR2 SNTAGT.

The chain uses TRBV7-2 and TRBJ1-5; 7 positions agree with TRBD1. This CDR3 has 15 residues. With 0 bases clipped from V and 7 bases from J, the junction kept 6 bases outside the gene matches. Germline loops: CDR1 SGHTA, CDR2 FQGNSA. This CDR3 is CASSLAFRGNQPQHF. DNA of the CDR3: TGTGCCAGCAGCTTAGCTTTCAGGGGGAACCAGCCCCAGCATTTT.

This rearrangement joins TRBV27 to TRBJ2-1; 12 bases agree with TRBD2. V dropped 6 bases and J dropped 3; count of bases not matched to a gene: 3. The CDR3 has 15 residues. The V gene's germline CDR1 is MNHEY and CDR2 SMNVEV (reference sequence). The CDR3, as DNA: TGTGCCAGCAGGCTAGCGGGAGGGATCTACAATGAGCAGTTCTTC. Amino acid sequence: CASRLAGGIYNEQFF.

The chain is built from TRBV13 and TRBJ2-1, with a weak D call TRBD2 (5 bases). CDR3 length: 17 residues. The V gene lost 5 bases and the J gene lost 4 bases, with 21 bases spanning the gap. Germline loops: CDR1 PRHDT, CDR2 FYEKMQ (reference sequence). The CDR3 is CASSPGPTRGPYNEQFF. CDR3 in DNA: TGTGCCAGCAGCCCAGGACCTACTAGAGGTCCTTACAATGAGCAGTTCTTC.

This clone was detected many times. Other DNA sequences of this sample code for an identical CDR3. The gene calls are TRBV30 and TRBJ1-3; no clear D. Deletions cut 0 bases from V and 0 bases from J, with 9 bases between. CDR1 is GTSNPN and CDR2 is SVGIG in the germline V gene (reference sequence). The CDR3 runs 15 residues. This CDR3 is CAWSVSGYSGNTIYF. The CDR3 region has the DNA TGTGCCTGGAGTGTAAGCGGATACTCTGGAAACACCATATATTTT.

CDR3 bases: TGTGCCAGCAGATCTATTCCGGAGGGCCTTAACTATGGCTACACCTTC. It yields the protein CASRSIPEGLNYGYTF. The chain links TRBV2 to TRBJ1-2; D remains ambiguous. The V end lost 6 bases, the J end lost 1 base, and 18 bases lay between the germline ends. Per germline, CDR1 SNHLY and CDR2 FYNNEI. This CDR3 is built from 16 residues.

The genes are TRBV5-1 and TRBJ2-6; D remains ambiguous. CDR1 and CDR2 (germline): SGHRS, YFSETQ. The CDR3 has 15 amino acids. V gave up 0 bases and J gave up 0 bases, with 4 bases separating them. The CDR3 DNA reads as TGCGCCAGCAGCTTGGTTCGCTCTGGGGCCAACGTCCTGACTTTC. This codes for CASSLVRSGANVLTF.

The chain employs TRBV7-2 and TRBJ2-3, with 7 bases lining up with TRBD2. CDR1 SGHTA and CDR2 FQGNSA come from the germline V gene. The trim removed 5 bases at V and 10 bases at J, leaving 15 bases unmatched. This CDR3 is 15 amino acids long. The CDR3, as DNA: TGTGCCAGCAGCCCCGGGCTCAGCGGGAAGGGAGCGCAGTATTTT. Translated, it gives CASSPGLSGKGAQYF. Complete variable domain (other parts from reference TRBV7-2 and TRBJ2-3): GAGVSQSPSNKVTEKGKDVELRCDPISGHTALYWYRQSLGQGLEFLIYFQGNSAPDKSGLPSDRFSAERTGGSVSTLTIQRTQQEDSAVYLCASSPGLSGKGAQYFGPGTRLTVL.

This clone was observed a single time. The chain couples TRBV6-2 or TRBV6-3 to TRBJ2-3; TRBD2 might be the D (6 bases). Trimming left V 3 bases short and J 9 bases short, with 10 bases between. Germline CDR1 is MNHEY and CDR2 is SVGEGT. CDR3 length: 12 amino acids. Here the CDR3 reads CASSYLAGTQYF. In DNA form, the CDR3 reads TGTGCCAGCAGTTATCTTGCGGGGACGCAGTATTTT.

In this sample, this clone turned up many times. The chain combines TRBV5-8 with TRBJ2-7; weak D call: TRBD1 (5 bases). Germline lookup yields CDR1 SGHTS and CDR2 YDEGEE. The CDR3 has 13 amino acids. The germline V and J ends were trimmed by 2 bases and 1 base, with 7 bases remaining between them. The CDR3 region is CASSLQESYEQYF. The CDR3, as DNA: TGTGCCAGCAGCTTACAGGAATCCTACGAGCAGTACTTC.

CDR3 amino acids: CASSYSDRGLRQPQHF. Written as DNA, the CDR3 is TGTGCCAGCAGTTACTCCGACAGGGGGCTGAGACAGCCCCAGCATTTT. V usage is TRBV6-6 and J usage is TRBJ1-5; TRBD1 matches 10 bases. The V gene end was trimmed by 0 bases and the J gene end by 7 bases; junction bases not matched to a gene: 6. This CDR3 has 16 residues. Per germline, CDR1 MNHNY and CDR2 SVGAGI (reference sequence).

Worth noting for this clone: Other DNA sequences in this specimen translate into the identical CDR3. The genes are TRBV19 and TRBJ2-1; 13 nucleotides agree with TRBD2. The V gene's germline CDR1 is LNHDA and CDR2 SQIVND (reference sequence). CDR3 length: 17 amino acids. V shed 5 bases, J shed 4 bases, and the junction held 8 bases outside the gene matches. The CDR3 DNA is TGTGCCAGTAGTTCCTCACTAGCGGGAGGGAGATACAATGAGCAGTTCTTC. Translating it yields CASSSSLAGGRYNEQFF.

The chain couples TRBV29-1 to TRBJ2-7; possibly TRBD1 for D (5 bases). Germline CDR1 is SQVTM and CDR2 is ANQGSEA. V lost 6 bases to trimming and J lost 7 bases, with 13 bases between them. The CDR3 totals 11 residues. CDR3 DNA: TGCAGCGTGAGTCAGGGCGCGGAGCAGTACTTC. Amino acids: CSVSQGAEQYF.

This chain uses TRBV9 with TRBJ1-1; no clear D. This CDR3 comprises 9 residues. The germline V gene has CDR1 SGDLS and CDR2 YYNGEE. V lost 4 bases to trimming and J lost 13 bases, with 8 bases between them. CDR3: CASSPTGFF. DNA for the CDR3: TGTGCCAGCAGCCCCACGGGTTTCTTT.

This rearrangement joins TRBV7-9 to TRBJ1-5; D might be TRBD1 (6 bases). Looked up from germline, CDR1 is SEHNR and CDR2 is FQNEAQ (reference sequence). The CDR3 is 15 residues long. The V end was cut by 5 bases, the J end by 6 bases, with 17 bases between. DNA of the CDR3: TGTGCCAGCAGCCGCGGGGGGGGCGTGGGTCAGCCCCAGCATTTT. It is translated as CASSRGGGVGQPQHF.

CDR3 sequence: CASSLRRDSAYGYTF. The CDR3, as DNA: TGTGCCAGCAGTTTACGGCGGGACAGCGCCTATGGCTACACCTTC. The chain is built from TRBV27 and TRBJ1-2; 7 positions agree with TRBD1. The CDR3 extends over 15 amino acids. Trimming cost V 2 bases and J 4 bases; bases outside gene matches: 7. CDR1 MNHEY and CDR2 SMNVEV come from the germline V gene (reference sequence).